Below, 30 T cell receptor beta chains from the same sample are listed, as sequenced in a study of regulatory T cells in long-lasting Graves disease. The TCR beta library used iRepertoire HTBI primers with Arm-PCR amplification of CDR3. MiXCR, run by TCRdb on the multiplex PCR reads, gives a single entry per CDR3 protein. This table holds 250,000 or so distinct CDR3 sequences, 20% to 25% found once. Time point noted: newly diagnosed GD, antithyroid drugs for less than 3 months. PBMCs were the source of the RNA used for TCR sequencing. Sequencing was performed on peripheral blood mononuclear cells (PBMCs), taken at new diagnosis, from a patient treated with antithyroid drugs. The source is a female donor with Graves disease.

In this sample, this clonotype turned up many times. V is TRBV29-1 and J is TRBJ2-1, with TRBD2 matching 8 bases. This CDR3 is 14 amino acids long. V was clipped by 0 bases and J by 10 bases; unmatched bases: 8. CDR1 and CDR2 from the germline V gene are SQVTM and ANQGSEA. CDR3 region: CSVEDGGGTSEQFF. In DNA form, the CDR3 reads TGCAGCGTTGAAGATGGCGGGGGGACGTCGGAGCAGTTCTTC.

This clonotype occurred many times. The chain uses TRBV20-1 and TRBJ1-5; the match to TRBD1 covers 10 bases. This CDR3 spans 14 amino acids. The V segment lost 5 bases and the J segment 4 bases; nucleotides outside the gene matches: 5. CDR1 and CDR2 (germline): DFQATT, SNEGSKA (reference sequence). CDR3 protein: CSAVDRGINQPQHF. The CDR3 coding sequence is TGCAGTGCTGTGGACAGGGGGATAAATCAGCCCCAGCATTTT.

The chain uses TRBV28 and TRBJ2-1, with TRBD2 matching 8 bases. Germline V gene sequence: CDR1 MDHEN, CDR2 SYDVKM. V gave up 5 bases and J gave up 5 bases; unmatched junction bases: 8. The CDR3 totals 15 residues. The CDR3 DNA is TGTGCCAGCAGTGGGGGCGGGGGGATCAACAATGAGCAGTTCTTC. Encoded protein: CASSGGGGINNEQFF.

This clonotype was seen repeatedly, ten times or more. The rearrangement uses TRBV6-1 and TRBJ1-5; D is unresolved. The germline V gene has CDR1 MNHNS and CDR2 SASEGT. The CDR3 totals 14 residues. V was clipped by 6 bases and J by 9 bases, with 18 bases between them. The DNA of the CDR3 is TGTGCCAGCAGGTCGGTGGACGGCCGAGGGCCCCAGCATTTT. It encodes CASRSVDGRGPQHF.

In DNA, the CDR3 is TGTGCCAGCAGCCTACAGGGGGCCCTCTCTGGGGCCAACGTCCTGACTTTC. Translating it yields CASSLQGALSGANVLTF. This chain uses TRBV3-1 with TRBJ2-6, with 9 bases identical to TRBD1. CDR1 and CDR2 (germline): LGHDT, YNNKEL (reference sequence). V gave up 4 bases and J gave up 0 bases; unmatched junction bases: 4. The CDR3 covers 17 residues.

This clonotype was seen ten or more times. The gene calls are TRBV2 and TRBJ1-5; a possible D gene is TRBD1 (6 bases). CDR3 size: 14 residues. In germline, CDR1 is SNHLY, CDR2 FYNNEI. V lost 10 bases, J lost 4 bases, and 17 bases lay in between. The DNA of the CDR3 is TGTGCCAACGGGGCGGGGGGGCCGAATCAGCCCCAGCATTTT. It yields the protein CANGAGGPNQPQHF.

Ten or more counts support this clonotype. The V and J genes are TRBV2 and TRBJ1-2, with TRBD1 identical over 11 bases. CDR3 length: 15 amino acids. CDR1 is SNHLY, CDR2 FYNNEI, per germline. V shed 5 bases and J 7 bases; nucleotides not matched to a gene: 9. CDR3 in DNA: TGTGCCAGCAGTAATTCCGGGACAGGGGGAAGTGGCTACACCTTC. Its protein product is CASSNSGTGGSGYTF. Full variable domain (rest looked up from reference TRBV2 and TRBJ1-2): EPEVTQTPSHQVTQMGQEVILRCVPISNHLYFYWYRQILGQKVEFLVSFYNNEISEKSEIFDDQFSVERPDGSNFTLKIRSTKLEDSAMYFCASSNSGTGGSGYTFGSGTRLTVV.

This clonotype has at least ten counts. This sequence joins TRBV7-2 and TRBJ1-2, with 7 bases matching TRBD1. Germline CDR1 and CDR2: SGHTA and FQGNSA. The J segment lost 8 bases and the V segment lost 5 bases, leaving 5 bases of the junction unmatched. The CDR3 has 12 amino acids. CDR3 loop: CASSPDRQGYTF. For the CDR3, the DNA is TGTGCCAGCAGCCCGGACAGGCAGGGCTACACCTTC.

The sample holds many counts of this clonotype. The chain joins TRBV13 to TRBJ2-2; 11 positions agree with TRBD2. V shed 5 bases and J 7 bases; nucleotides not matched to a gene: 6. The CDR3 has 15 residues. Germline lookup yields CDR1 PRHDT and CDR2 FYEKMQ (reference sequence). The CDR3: CASSVRTSGLGELFF. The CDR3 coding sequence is TGTGCCAGCAGCGTACGGACTAGCGGGCTCGGGGAGCTGTTTTTT.

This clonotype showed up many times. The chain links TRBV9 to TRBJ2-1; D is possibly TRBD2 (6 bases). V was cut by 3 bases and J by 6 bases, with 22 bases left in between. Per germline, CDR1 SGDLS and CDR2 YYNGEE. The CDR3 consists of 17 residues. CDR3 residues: CASSAFTGTSPLNEQFF. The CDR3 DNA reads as TGTGCCAGCAGCGCTTTTACCGGGACTTCCCCTCTCAATGAGCAGTTCTTC. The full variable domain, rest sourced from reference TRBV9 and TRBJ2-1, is DSGVTQTPKHLITATGQRVTLRCSPRSGDLSVYWYQQSLDQGLQFLIQYYNGEERAKGNILERFSAQQFPDLHSELNLSSLELGDSALYFCASSAFTGTSPLNEQFFGPGTRLTVL.

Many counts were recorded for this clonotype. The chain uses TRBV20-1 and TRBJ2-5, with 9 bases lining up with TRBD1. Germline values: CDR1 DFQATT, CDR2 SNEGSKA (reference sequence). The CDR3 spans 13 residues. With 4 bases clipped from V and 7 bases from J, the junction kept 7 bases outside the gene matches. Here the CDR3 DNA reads TGCAGTGCTATAAGGACAGGGGATATGACCCAGTACTTC. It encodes CSAIRTGDMTQYF.

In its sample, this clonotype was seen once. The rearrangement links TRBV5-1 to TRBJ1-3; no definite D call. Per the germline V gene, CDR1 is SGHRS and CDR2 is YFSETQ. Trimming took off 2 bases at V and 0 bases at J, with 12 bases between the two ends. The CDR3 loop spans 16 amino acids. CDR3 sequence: CASSFNGVFSGNTIYF. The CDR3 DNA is TGCGCCAGCAGCTTTAACGGGGTCTTCTCTGGAAACACCATATATTTT.

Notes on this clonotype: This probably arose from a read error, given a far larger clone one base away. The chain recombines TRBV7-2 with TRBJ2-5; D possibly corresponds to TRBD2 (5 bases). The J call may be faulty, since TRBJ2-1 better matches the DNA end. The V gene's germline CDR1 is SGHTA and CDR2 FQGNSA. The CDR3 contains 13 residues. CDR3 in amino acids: CASGLTNSEKQFF. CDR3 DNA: TGTGCCAGCGGCTTGACTAATTCGGAAAAGCAGTTCTTC.

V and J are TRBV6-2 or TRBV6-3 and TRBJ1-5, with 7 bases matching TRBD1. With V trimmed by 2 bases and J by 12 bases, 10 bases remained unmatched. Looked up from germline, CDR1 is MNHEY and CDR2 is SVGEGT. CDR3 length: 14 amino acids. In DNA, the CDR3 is TGTGCCAGCAGTTACCTAAGGCAGGGGGTTCTCCAGCATTTT. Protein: CASSYLRQGVLQHF.

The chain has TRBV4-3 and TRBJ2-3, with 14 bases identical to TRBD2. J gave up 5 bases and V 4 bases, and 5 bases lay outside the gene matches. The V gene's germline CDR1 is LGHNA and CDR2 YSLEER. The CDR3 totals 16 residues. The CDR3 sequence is CASSPGLAGGGDTQYF. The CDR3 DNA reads TGCGCCAGCAGCCCCGGACTAGCGGGGGGCGGAGATACGCAGTATTTT.

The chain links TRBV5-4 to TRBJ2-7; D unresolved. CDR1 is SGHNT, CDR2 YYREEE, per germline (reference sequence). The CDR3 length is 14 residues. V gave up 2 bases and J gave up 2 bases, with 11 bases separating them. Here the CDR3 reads CASSFKDGTYEQYF. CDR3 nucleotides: TGTGCCAGCAGCTTTAAGGACGGAACCTACGAGCAGTACTTC.

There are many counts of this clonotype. The CDR3 loop is CASSHGQGKQPQHF. The CDR3 nucleotides read TGTGCCAGCAGTCATGGACAGGGTAAACAGCCCCAGCATTTT. The chain carries TRBV6-2 or TRBV6-3 and TRBJ1-5, with 8 bases matching TRBD1. J lost 7 bases, V lost 5 bases, and 7 bases had no gene match. The CDR3 totals 14 residues. In germline, CDR1 is MNHEY, CDR2 SVGEGT.

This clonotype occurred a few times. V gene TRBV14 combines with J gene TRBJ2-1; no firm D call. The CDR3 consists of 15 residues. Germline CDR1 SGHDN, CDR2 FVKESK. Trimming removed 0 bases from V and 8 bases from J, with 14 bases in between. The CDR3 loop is CASSQDGSFFDEQFF. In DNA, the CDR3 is TGTGCCAGCAGCCAAGACGGCAGTTTTTTCGATGAGCAGTTCTTC. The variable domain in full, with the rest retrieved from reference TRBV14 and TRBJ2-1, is EAGVTQFPSHSVIEKGQTVTLRCDPISGHDNLYWYRRVMGKEIKFLLHFVKESKQDESGMPNNRFLAERTGGTYSTLKVQPAELEDSGVYFCASSQDGSFFDEQFFGPGTRLTVL.

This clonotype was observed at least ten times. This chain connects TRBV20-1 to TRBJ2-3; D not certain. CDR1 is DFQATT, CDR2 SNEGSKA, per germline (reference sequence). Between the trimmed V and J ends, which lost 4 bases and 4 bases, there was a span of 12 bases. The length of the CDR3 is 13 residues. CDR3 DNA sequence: TGCAGTGCTACAGAGTCTCTAGCAGATACGCAGTATTTT. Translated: CSATESLADTQYF.

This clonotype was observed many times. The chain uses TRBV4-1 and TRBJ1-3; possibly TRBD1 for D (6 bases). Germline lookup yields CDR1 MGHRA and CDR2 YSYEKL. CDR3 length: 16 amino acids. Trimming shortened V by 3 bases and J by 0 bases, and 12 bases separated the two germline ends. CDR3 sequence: CASSQDSPSSGNTIYF. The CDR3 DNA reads TGCGCCAGCAGCCAGGACAGTCCGAGCTCTGGAAACACCATATATTTT.

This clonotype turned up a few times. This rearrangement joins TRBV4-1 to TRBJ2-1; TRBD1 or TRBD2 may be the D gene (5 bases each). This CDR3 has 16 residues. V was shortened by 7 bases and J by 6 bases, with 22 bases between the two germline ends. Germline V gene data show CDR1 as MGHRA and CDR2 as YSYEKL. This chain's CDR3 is CASTAAVGTTSNEQFF. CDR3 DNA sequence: TGCGCCAGCACCGCGGCAGTGGGGACGACATCCAATGAGCAGTTCTTC.

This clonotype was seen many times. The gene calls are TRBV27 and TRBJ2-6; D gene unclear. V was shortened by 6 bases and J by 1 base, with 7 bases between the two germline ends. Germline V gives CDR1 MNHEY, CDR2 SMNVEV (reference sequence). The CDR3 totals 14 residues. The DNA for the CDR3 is TGTGCCAGCAGCCCCCGGTCTGGGGCCAACGTCCTGACTTTC. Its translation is CASSPRSGANVLTF.

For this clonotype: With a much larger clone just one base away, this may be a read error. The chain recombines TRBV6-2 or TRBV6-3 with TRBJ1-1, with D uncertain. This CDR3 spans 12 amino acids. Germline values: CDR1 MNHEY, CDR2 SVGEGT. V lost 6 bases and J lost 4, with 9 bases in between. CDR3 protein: CASRTYITEAFF. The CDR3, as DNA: TGTGCCAGCAGGACCTACATCACTGAAGCTTTCTTT.

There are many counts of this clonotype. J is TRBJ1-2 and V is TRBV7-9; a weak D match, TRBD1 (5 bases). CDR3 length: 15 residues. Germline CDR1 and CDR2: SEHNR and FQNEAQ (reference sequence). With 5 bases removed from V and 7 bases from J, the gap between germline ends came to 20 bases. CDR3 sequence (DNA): TGTGCCAGCAGCCCCGACGGGCAGGGCGGAGGTGGCTACACCTTC. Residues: CASSPDGQGGGGYTF.

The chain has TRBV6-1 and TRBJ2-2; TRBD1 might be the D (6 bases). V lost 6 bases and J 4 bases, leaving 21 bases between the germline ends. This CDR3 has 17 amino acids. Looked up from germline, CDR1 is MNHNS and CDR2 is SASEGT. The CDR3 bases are TGTGCCAGCAGCACCCGTGCAACAGGGAGAGGCACCGGGGAGCTGTTTTTT. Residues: CASSTRATGRGTGELFF.

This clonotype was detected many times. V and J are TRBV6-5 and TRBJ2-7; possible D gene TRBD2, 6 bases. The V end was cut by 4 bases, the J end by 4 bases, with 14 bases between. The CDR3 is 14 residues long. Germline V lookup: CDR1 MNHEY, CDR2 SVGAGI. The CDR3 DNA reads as TGTGCCAGCAGTTTTGGAGCAGGAGGGTACGAGCAGTACTTC. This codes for CASSFGAGGYEQYF.

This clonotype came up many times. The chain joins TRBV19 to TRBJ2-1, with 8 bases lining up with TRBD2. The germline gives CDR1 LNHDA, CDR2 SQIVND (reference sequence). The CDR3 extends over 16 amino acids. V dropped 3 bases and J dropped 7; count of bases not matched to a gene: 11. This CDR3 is CASSIIGGGQANEQFF. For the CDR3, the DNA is TGTGCCAGTAGTATTATAGGCGGGGGGCAGGCTAATGAGCAGTTCTTC. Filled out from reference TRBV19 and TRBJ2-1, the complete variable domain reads DGGITQSPKYLFRKEGQNVTLSCEQNLNHDAMYWYRQDPGQGLRLIYYSQIVNDFQKGDIAEGYSVSREKKESFPLTVTSAQKNPTAFYLCASSIIGGGQANEQFFGPGTRLTVL.

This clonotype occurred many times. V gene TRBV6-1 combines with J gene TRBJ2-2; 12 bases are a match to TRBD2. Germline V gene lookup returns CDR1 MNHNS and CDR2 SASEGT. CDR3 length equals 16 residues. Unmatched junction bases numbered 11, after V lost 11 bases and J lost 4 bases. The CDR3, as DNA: TGTGCCGGCCGGCTAGCGGGAGGGCCAGGCACCGGGGAGCTGTTTTTT. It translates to CAGRLAGGPGTGELFF.

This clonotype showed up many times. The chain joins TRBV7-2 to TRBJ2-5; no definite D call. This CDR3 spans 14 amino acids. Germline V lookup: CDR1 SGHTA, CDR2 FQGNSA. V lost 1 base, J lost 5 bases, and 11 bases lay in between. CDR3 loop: CASSLGPSPETQYF. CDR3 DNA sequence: TGTGCCAGCAGCTTAGGGCCCTCCCCGGAGACCCAGTACTTC. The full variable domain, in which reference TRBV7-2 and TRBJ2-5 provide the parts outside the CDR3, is GAGVSQSPSNKVTEKGKDVELRCDPISGHTALYWYRQSLGQGLEFLIYFQGNSAPDKSGLPSDRFSAERTGGSVSTLTIQRTQQEDSAVYLCASSLGPSPETQYFGPGTRLLVL.

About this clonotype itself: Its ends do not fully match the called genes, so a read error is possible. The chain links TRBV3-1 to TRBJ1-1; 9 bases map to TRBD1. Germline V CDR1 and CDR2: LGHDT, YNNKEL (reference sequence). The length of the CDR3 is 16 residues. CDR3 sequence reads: CAGSQAGTGQRTEAFF. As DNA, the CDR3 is TGTGCCGGCAGCCAAGCCGGGACAGGGCAGCGCACTGAAGCTTTCTTT.